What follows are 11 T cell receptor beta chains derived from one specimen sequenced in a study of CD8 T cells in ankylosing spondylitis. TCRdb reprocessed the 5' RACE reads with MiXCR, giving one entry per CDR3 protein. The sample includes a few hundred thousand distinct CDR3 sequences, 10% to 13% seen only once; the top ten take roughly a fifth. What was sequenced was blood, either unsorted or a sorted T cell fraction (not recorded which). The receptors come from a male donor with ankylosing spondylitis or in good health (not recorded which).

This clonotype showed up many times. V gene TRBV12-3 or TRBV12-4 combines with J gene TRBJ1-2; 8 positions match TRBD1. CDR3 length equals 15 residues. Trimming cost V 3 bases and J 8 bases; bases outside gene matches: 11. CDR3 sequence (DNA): TGTGCCAGCAGTTTTTCAGGGGGCGGCGAGTTGGGCTACACCTTC. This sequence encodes CASSFSGGGELGYTF.

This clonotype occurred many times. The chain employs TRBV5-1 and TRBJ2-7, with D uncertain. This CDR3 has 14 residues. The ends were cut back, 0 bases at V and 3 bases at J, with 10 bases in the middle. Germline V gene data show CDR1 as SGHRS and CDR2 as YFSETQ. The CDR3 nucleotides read TGCGCCAGCAGCTTGGGAGTTTCCCTCTACGAGCAGTACTTC. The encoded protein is CASSLGVSLYEQYF.

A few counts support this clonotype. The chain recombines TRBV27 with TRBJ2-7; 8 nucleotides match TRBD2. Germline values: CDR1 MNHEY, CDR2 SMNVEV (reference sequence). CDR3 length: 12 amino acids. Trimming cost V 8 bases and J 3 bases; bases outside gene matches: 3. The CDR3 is CASSGGGYEQYF. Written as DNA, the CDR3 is TGTGCCAGCTCCGGGGGGGGCTACGAGCAGTACTTC.

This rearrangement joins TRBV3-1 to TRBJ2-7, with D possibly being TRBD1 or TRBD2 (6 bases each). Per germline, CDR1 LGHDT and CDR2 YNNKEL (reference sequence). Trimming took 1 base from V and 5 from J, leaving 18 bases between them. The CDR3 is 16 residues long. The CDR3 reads CASSQGGAFGFDEQYF. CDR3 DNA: TGTGCCAGCAGCCAAGGGGGGGCATTCGGGTTCGACGAGCAGTACTTC.

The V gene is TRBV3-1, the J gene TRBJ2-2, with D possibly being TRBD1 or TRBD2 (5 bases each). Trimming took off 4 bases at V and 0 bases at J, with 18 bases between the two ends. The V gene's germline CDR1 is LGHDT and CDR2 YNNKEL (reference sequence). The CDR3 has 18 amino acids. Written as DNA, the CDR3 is TGTGCCAGCAGCCTCTTCCCCTCCGGGACGGCGAACACCGGGGAGCTGTTTTTT. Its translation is CASSLFPSGTANTGELFF.

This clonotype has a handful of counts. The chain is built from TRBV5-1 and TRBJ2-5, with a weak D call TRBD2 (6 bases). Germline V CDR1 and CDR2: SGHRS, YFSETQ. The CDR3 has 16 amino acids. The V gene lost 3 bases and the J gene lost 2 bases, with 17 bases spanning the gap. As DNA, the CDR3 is TGCGCCAGCAGCTCGGGAAGGGCTGGGGGGCAAGAGACCCAGTACTTC. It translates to CASSSGRAGGQETQYF.

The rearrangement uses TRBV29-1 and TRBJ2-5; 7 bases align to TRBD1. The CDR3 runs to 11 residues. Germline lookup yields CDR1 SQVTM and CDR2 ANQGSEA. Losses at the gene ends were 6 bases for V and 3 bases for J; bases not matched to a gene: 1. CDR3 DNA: TGCAGCGTGGACAGGAAAGAGACCCAGTACTTC. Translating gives CSVDRKETQYF.

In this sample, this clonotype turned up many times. CDR3 protein: CASSSTGQGFETQYF. The CDR3 DNA follows: TGCGCCAGCAGCTCGACGGGACAGGGGTTTGAGACCCAGTACTTC. The chain recombines TRBV5-1 with TRBJ2-5; 10 positions match TRBD1. CDR1 SGHRS and CDR2 YFSETQ come from the germline V gene. This CDR3 is built from 15 residues. Germline trimming cut 3 bases from V and 5 bases from J; bases unmatched to any gene: 7.

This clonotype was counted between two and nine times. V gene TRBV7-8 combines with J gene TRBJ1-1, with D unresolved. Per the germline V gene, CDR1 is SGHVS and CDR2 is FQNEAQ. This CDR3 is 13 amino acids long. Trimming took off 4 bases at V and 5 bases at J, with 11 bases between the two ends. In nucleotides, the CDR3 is TGTGCCAGCAGCTCCCAGGAAGGAACTGAAGCTTTCTTT. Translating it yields CASSSQEGTEAFF.

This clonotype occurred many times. This CDR3 reads CASSFPLAGSSYEQYF. The DNA of the CDR3 is TGTGCCAGCAGCTTCCCCTTAGCGGGGAGCTCCTACGAGCAGTACTTC. This rearrangement joins TRBV7-2 to TRBJ2-7; 8 nucleotides match TRBD2. CDR3 length: 16 residues. Losses at the gene ends were 3 bases for V and 0 bases for J; bases not matched to a gene: 7. Germline CDR1 reads SGHTA; CDR2 reads FQGNSA.

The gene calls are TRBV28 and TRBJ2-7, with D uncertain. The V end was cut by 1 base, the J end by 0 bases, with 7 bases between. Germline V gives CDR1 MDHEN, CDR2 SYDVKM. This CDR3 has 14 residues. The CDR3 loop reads CASSLYRSSYEQYF. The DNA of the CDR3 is TGTGCCAGCAGTTTATATCGAAGCTCCTACGAGCAGTACTTC.